The 18 T cell receptor beta chains listed next were all sequenced from one sample in a study of molecular identifiers for immune sequencing clone quantification. TCRdb recomputed calls from the PCR reads with MiXCR, one row per CDR3 protein. The data contain under 800,000 distinct CDR3 sequences, 25% of them singletons. The specimen sequenced was naive CD8+ T cells from blood, with Jurkat cell RNA spiked in. Subset described: FACS-sorted CD8+CD4-CCR7+CD45RA+ naive T cells. The receptors stem from a human donor in good health. Some libraries in this study had Jurkat cell RNA spiked in.

This clonotype has a count of ten or more. The chain recombines TRBV11-3 with TRBJ2-3; D could derive from TRBD1 or TRBD2 (5 bases each). Looked up from germline, CDR1 is SGHNT and CDR2 is YENEEA. There are 13 residues in the CDR3. V was clipped by 0 bases and J by 4 bases, with 5 bases between them. The CDR3 here is CASSLEGPDTQYF. As DNA, the CDR3 is TGTGCCAGCAGCTTAGAGGGACCAGATACGCAGTATTTT.

This clonotype was seen repeatedly, ten times or more. The chain carries TRBV19 and TRBJ1-5, with 7 positions matching TRBD1. The J segment lost 1 base and the V segment lost 6 bases, leaving 6 bases of the junction unmatched. Germline V gene lookup returns CDR1 LNHDA and CDR2 SQIVND (reference sequence). The CDR3 is 15 residues long. The CDR3 coding sequence is TGTGCCAGTAGACCCGACAGGGTAAGCAATCAGCCCCAGCATTTT. It specifies CASRPDRVSNQPQHF.

As for this clonotype: The CDR3 does not close with the conserved phenylalanine or tryptophan, likely indicating a read error. DNA for the CDR3: TGCGCCAGCAGTCCTGCCCCGGGACAGAACTACAATGAGCAGTTCCTC. Translating gives CASSPAPGQNYNEQFL. The V call is TRBV4-1, the J call TRBJ2-1; 7 bases are a match to TRBD1. The CDR3 contains 16 residues. The V gene end was trimmed by 6 bases and the J gene end by 3 bases; junction bases not matched to a gene: 11. Germline V gene sequence: CDR1 MGHRA, CDR2 YSYEKL.

The chain combines TRBV21-1 with TRBJ2-3. TRBV21-1 is a pseudogene segment. The CDR3 is 16 amino acids. Written as DNA, the CDR3 is TGTGCCAGCCAGCTAGCGCTTAGCGGGGGCACAGATACGCAGTATTTT. Translating gives CASQLALSGGTDTQYF.

This chain connects TRBV7-3 to TRBJ2-3; 7 bases are shared with TRBD2. The trim removed 6 bases at V and 0 bases at J, leaving 6 bases unmatched. The CDR3 spans 15 residues. Germline CDR1 is SGHTA and CDR2 is FQGTGA. CDR3 in DNA: TGTGCCAGCAGGCCTAGCGGCTCTAGCACAGATACGCAGTATTTT. It is translated as CASRPSGSSTDTQYF.

V and J are TRBV19 and TRBJ2-1; D not resolved. Deletions cut 4 bases from V and 4 bases from J, with 17 bases between. This CDR3 contains 16 residues. Germline V gene lookup returns CDR1 LNHDA and CDR2 SQIVND (reference sequence). DNA of the CDR3: TGTGCCAGTAGTAGTATCCCCCCAACGGCATACAATGAGCAGTTCTTC. It codes for CASSSIPPTAYNEQFF.

A word on this clonotype: Just one base apart from a much larger clone, this may be a read error. This chain uses TRBV10-3 with TRBJ1-2; no definite D call. The CDR3 consists of 15 residues. In germline, CDR1 is ENHRY, CDR2 SYGVKD. CDR3 coding DNA: TGTGCCATCGGTGAGAATCCCGGAAGGGTCTATGGCTACACCTTC. This sequence encodes CAIGENPGRVYGYTF.

This clonotype was observed a handful of times. The chain is built from TRBV12-3 or TRBV12-4 and TRBJ1-4; D gene uncertain. V lost 7 bases and J lost 10, with 13 bases in between. The length of the CDR3 is 12 residues. The CDR3 here is CASMNADGKLFF. Written as DNA, the CDR3 is TGTGCCAGCATGAACGCGGACGGAAAACTGTTTTTT.

Worth noting for this clonotype: A much larger clonotype is one base distant, so this may be a read error. The chain carries TRBV21-1 and TRBJ2-5; the table's D call of TRBD1 was not tested on the DNA. TRBV21-1 is noted as a pseudogene. The CDR3 runs 17 residues. The CDR3 is CASSQNSGQVNQETQYF. CDR3 bases: TGTGCCAGCAGCCAAAATTCGGGACAGGTTAACCAAGAGACCCAGTACTTC.

The rearrangement uses TRBV6-2 or TRBV6-3 and TRBJ2-1; D may be TRBD1 (6 bases). The CDR3 is 15 residues long. CDR1 and CDR2 from the germline V gene are MNHEY and SVGEGT. V lost 2 bases and J 5 bases, leaving 13 bases between the germline ends. CDR3 residues: CASSYPGGTNNEQFF. CDR3 in DNA: TGTGCCAGCAGTTACCCTGGTGGGACAAACAATGAGCAGTTCTTC.

J is TRBJ1-1 and V is TRBV6-5; D gene uncertain. Germline CDR1 is MNHEY and CDR2 is SVGAGI. This CDR3 region has 14 residues. V was shortened by 0 bases and J by 0 bases, with 5 bases between the two germline ends. The CDR3 bases are TGTGCCAGCAGTTACTCGACACTGAACACTGAAGCTTTCTTT. As protein: CASSYSTLNTEAFF.

V usage is TRBV6-5 and J usage is TRBJ1-1; D gene unclear. Germline V gives CDR1 MNHEY, CDR2 SVGAGI. Trimming stripped 1 base from V and 1 base from J, with 19 bases between. The CDR3 has 18 amino acids. The CDR3 spells CASSYYSPSVTGNTEAFF. The CDR3 coding sequence is TGTGCCAGCAGTTACTACTCACCGTCGGTGACGGGGAACACTGAAGCTTTCTTT.

Note on this clonotype: With a much larger clone just one base away, this may be a read error. The rearrangement uses TRBV19 and TRBJ2-4; D not certain. The CDR3 extends over 15 amino acids. Germline V CDR1 and CDR2: LNHDA, SQIVND (reference sequence). V was trimmed by 0 bases and J by 9 bases, leaving 15 bases between them. CDR3: CASSIDMHGVPIQYF. CDR3 bases: TGTGCCAGTAGTATAGATATGCATGGGGTGCCCATTCAGTACTTC.

V is TRBV19 and J is TRBJ2-4; D gene ambiguous. In germline, CDR1 is LNHDA, CDR2 SQIVND (reference sequence). The ends were cut back, 9 bases at V and 6 bases at J, with 27 bases in the middle. The CDR3 contains 17 residues. The CDR3 nucleotides are TGTGCCAGGCCTAACCCTGGGATGGCGTCCGTAGCAAACATTCAGTACTTC. Protein product: CARPNPGMASVANIQYF.

This clonotype was seen repeatedly, ten times or more. The V gene is TRBV5-6, the J gene TRBJ1-5; D ambiguous. The CDR3 extends over 13 amino acids. Trimming stripped 4 bases from V and 2 bases from J, with 7 bases between. CDR1 SGHDT and CDR2 YYEEEE come from the germline V gene. Here the CDR3 reads CASSASGNQPQHF. DNA of the CDR3: TGTGCCAGCAGCGCCTCCGGCAATCAGCCCCAGCATTTT. Complete variable domain (other parts from reference TRBV5-6 and TRBJ1-5): DAGVTQSPTHLIKTRGQQVTLRCSPKSGHDTVSWYQQALGQGPQFIFQYYEEEERQRGNFPDRFSGHQFPNYSSELNVNALLLGDSALYLCASSASGNQPQHFGDGTRLSIL.

This clonotype was counted a few times. The chain links TRBV6-5 to TRBJ2-7; D is unclear. The CDR3 consists of 17 residues. The V gene lost 0 bases and the J gene lost 2 bases, with 17 bases spanning the gap. The germline V gene has CDR1 MNHEY and CDR2 SVGAGI. The CDR3 DNA is TGTGCCAGCAGTTACTCGATAGGGCCCCAACCACCCTACGAGCAGTACTTC. This translates into CASSYSIGPQPPYEQYF.

V is TRBV25-1 and J is TRBJ2-1; 8 bases agree with TRBD1. The CDR3 loop spans 15 amino acids. Germline V gene sequence: CDR1 MGHDK, CDR2 SYGVNS. V was pared by 0 bases and J by 12 bases, with 10 bases of the junction left unmatched. CDR3 residues: CASSEYGTGVVGQFF. DNA for the CDR3: TGTGCCAGCAGTGAATATGGGACAGGAGTAGTTGGGCAGTTCTTC. The full variable domain, rest sourced from reference TRBV25-1 and TRBJ2-1, is EADIYQTPRYLVIGTGKKITLECSQTMGHDKMYWYQQDPGMELHLIHYSYGVNSTEKGDLSSESTVSRIRTEHFPLTLESARPSHTSQYLCASSEYGTGVVGQFFGPGTRLTVL.

A few counts support this clonotype. This sequence joins TRBV30 and TRBJ2-5; D is uncertain. Germline CDR1 and CDR2: GTSNPN and SVGIG (reference sequence). The V and J ends lost 0 bases and 5 bases respectively, with 10 bases between them. The CDR3 length is 13 residues. The CDR3 spells CAWSVQPRETQYF. The CDR3 nucleotides read TGTGCCTGGAGTGTACAGCCTCGGGAGACCCAGTACTTC.